This is a list of T cell receptor beta chains from one sample in a study of blood T cell repertoires in COVID-19. Sequencing was performed with immunoSEQ multiplex PCR; in TCRdb, only in-frame clones are kept and a portion is missing. The table has roughly 240,000 clones, about 83% seen once; the top ten hold 3.5% to 4%. Material for sequencing was PBMCs or T cells enriched from blood (not recorded which). The origin of the receptors is a woman aged 40-49 years who had been exposed to COVID-19. The CDR3 runs from the conserved cysteine through the conserved F or W. Each record gives: clone size, D gene, J gene, V gene, CDR3 DNA, CDR3 protein. The D gene is left open where the match is weak. Size values are once, few and many counts, or a class for expanded clones, and some rows have none.

>NA|TRBD1|TRBJ1-2|TRBV6-5
TGTGCCAGCAGAATAGGGACAGGGGGCAACTATGGCTACACCTTC
CASRIGTGGNYGYTF
>NA|NA|TRBJ2-7|TRBV3-1/TRBV3-2
TGTGCCAGCAGCCCCGACAGCTACGAGCAGTACTTC
CASSPDSYEQYF
>NA|TRBD1|TRBJ1-2|TRBV9
TGTGCCAGCAGCGTGGACCCGGGACAGACGTTAGGGAGCTATGGCTACACCTTC
CASSVDPGQTLGSYGYTF
>few|TRBD1|TRBJ2-7|TRBV7-3
TGTGCCAGCAGCCTCATGACAGGGCCGTACGAGCAGTACTTC
CASSLMTGPYEQYF
>NA|NA|TRBJ1-2|TRBV3-1/TRBV3-2
TGTGCCAGCAGCCAAGCGTCAGGCTATGGCTACACCTTC
CASSQASGYGYTF
>NA|NA|TRBJ2-2|TRBV4-3
TGCGCCAGCAGCCACCTAGTCCCGACAGGACGAACCGGGGAGCTGTTTTTT
CASSHLVPTGRTGELFF
>NA|NA|TRBJ1-6|TRBV28
TGTGCCACCAGAGGTGAGACTTCGCCCCTCCACTTT
CATRGETSPLHF
>NA|TRBD1|TRBJ2-3|TRBV28
TGTGCCAGCAGTTTCGAGACAGGGGGCATCACAGATACGCAGTATTTT
CASSFETGGITDTQYF
>NA|NA|TRBJ1-6|TRBV12-3/TRBV12-4
TGTGCCAGCAGGGACACGGCCAATTCACCCCTCCACTTT
CASRDTANSPLHF
>NA|TRBD1|TRBJ1-2|TRBV2
TGTGCCAGCAGGGAACAGGGGCCACTCGGCTACACCTTC
CASREQGPLGYTF
>NA|TRBD1|TRBJ2-5|TRBV28
TGTGCCAGCAAACAGGGGGTGTTAGAGACCCAGTACTTC
CASKQGVLETQYF
>NA|NA|TRBJ1-1|TRBV27
TGTGCCAGCAGTTTAGGGGGGGAGAACACTGAAGCTTTCTTT
CASSLGGENTEAFF
>NA|TRBD1|TRBJ2-2|TRBV4-2
TGTGCCAGCAGCCCAACCGGGACAGCGAACACCGGGGAGCTGTTTTTT
CASSPTGTANTGELFF
>few|NA|TRBJ2-5|TRBV18
TGTGCCAGCTCACCATCGGAGCGGTCGGAGACCCAGTACTTC
CASSPSERSETQYF
>few|NA|TRBJ1-5|TRBV24-1
TGTGCCACCAGTGACTCGACCCGACCAGGGCAGCCCCAGCATTTT
CATSDSTRPGQPQHF
>NA|TRBD2|TRBJ2-1|TRBV27
TGTGCCAGCAGTTGGGGGACTAGCGTATACAATGAGCAGTTCTTC
CASSWGTSVYNEQFF
>NA|NA|TRBJ2-7|TRBV29-1
TGCAGCGTTGGGGGGGTTCTCTCCTACGAGCAGTACTTC
CSVGGVLSYEQYF
>NA|NA|TRBJ2-2|TRBV5-5
TGTGCCAGCAGCTTGGGACCCACTACGAACACCGGGGAGCTGTTTTTT
CASSLGPTTNTGELFF
>NA|NA|TRBJ1-2|TRBV18
TGTGCCAGCTCACCAGTCGGCCCACAGGGTCCCGTCAACTATGGCTACACCTTC
CASSPVGPQGPVNYGYTF
>NA|TRBD1|TRBJ1-1|TRBV10-3
TGTGCCGTCGAACCGGGACAGGGGAACACTGAAGCTTTCTTT
CAVEPGQGNTEAFF